The 26 T cell receptor beta chains reported below all come from one sample, sequenced in a study of human T cells and chemical hapten exposure. Time point in this sample: pre-sensitization, week 0. Indicated treatment: therapeutic diphenylcyclopropenone sensitization with weekly scalp DPC. TCRdb re-called the RACE reads through MiXCR, storing one row per CDR3 protein. This table has approximately 90,000 distinct CDR3 sequences, approximately 9% appearing once. The source material was whole blood, sampled in connection with sensitization to the hapten diphenylcyclopropenone (DPC). Receptors were obtained from a man in his forties with alopecia areata. Some clones in this sample may be carry-over from other donors' samples.

The chain has TRBV5-7 and TRBJ2-2; 13 positions agree with TRBD2. TRBV5-7 is an open reading frame whose function is uncertain. The CDR3 is 18 amino acids. Trimming at V came to 1 base and at J to 0 bases, leaving 3 bases not matched to a gene. The CDR3 is CASSLTSGRAANTGELFF. CDR3 nucleotides: TGTGCCAGCAGCTTGACTAGCGGGAGGGCCGCGAACACCGGGGAGCTGTTTTTT.

The chain recombines TRBV10-3 with TRBJ2-1; 14 nucleotides align to TRBD2. Germline assignment: CDR1 ENHRY and CDR2 SYGVKD. The CDR3 length is 15 residues. V lost 7 bases and J lost 8; bases outside the gene matches: 7. The CDR3 bases are TGTGCCATCAACACCGGGACTAGCGGGAGTGATGAGCAGTTCTTC. It encodes CAINTGTSGSDEQFF.

The V and J genes are TRBV5-5 and TRBJ1-1; D unclear. The germline V and J ends were trimmed by 3 bases and 4 bases, with 13 bases remaining between them. CDR1 SGHKS and CDR2 YYEKEE come from the germline V gene (reference sequence). The CDR3 has 14 residues. The CDR3 sequence: CASSSPTPGTEAFF. Written as DNA, the CDR3 is TGTGCCAGCAGCTCCCCAACGCCCGGCACTGAAGCTTTCTTT.

This clonotype appeared a few times. The chain joins TRBV15 to TRBJ2-7; D gene ambiguous. The CDR3 spans 14 residues. Germline V gives CDR1 LNHNV, CDR2 YYDKDF (reference sequence). Deletions cut 1 base from V and 0 bases from J, with 7 bases between. The CDR3: CATSRGSYSYEQYV. CDR3 sequence (DNA): TGTGCCACCAGCAGAGGATCGTACTCCTACGAGCAGTACGTC.

This clonotype showed up many times. The V and J genes are TRBV7-9 and TRBJ2-7, with 12 bases identical to TRBD2. The CDR3 totals 17 residues. Germline CDR1 reads SEHNR; CDR2 reads FQNEAQ (reference sequence). V lost 5 bases to trimming and J lost 0 bases; unmatched junction nucleotides: 8. The DNA of the CDR3 is TGTGCCAGCAGCCTACTGGGGACTAGCGGGCTCTCCTACGAGCAGTACTTC. Its translation: CASSLLGTSGLSYEQYF.

This clonotype was picked up many times. The chain joins TRBV10-3 to TRBJ1-6; D is uncertain. The CDR3 contains 14 residues. CDR1 and CDR2 (germline): ENHRY, SYGVKD. The V end lost 1 base, the J end lost 14 bases, and 15 bases lay between the germline ends. The CDR3 coding sequence is TGTGCCATCAGTGAGTTCGAAGGCCAGATGGCCCTCCACTTT. It translates to CAISEFEGQMALHF.

V usage is TRBV6-2 or TRBV6-3 and J usage is TRBJ1-1; D is uncertain. The CDR3 extends over 12 amino acids. The V and J ends lost 6 bases and 1 base respectively, with 6 bases between them. CDR1 and CDR2 from the germline V gene are MNHEY and SVGEGT. Here the CDR3 DNA reads TGTGCCAGCAGGTCAGGGAACACTGAAGCTTTCTTT. Translating it yields CASRSGNTEAFF.

Concerning this clonotype itself: Since a much larger clone is just one base distant, this may be a read error. The rearrangement joins TRBV11-2 to TRBJ1-1; D may be TRBD1 (6 bases). The CDR3 consists of 13 residues. The V end was cut by 5 bases, the J end by 7 bases, with 14 bases between. Germline CDR1 reads SGHAT; CDR2 reads FQNNGV. CDR3 in DNA: TGTGCCAGCAGCCGTAGACAGGAGGATGAAGCTTTCTTT. It translates to CASSRRQEDEAFF.

There are many counts of this clonotype. The chain combines TRBV7-9 with TRBJ2-5; 9 bases align to TRBD2. Germline V CDR1 and CDR2: SEHNR, FQNEAQ (reference sequence). The CDR3 contains 14 residues. The J segment lost 5 bases and the V segment lost 8 bases, leaving 9 bases of the junction unmatched. The CDR3 is CASSIAGAVETQYF. CDR3 DNA sequence: TGTGCCAGCTCCATAGCGGGAGCGGTGGAGACCCAGTACTTC.

This clonotype was seen ten or more times. The V gene is TRBV6-2 or TRBV6-3, the J gene TRBJ2-2, with D uncertain. The CDR3 covers 12 residues. Germline CDR1 MNHEY, CDR2 SVGEGT. With 4 bases removed from V and 7 bases from J, the gap between germline ends came to 7 bases. The chain's CDR3 is CASSLSGGELFF. The DNA for the CDR3 is TGTGCCAGCAGTTTATCAGGCGGGGAGCTGTTTTTT.

The V gene is TRBV7-6, the J gene TRBJ2-5, with TRBD2 matching 8 bases. V trimming: 5 bases; J trimming: 1 base; junction bases outside the gene matches: 6. The CDR3 consists of 15 residues. The V gene's germline CDR1 is SGHVS and CDR2 FNYEAQ. As DNA, the CDR3 is TGTGCCAGCAGCGCTTTAGCGGGGCTCCAAGAGACCCAGTACTTC. It yields the protein CASSALAGLQETQYF.

This clonotype was picked up a small number of times. This chain uses TRBV6-1 with TRBJ1-1, with D perhaps matching TRBD1 (5 bases). The germline gives CDR1 MNHNS, CDR2 SASEGT. Trimming removed 1 base at V and 4 bases at J, with 19 bases between. The CDR3 length is 17 residues. For the CDR3, the DNA is TGTGCCAGCAGTGAAGGGGGCTTTAGCGATTCCTCCACTGAAGCTTTCTTT. It yields the protein CASSEGGFSDSSTEAFF.

This clonotype occurred many times. The genes are TRBV20-1 and TRBJ1-2; 8 bases match TRBD1. J gave up 5 bases and V 4 bases, and 6 bases lay outside the gene matches. Per the germline V gene, CDR1 is DFQATT and CDR2 is SNEGSKA (reference sequence). The CDR3 length is 13 residues. CDR3 sequence: CSAIGTGFYGYTF. CDR3 DNA sequence: TGCAGTGCTATAGGGACAGGTTTTTATGGCTACACCTTC.

This clonotype was seen more than once but under ten times. V is TRBV7-9 and J is TRBJ2-3, with D maybe TRBD2 (6 bases). The CDR3 length is 13 residues. Germline CDR1 SEHNR, CDR2 FQNEAQ (reference sequence). Written as DNA, the CDR3 is TGTGCGAGCGGGCCTCAGGGCACAGATACGCAGTATTTT. It yields the protein CASGPQGTDTQYF.

The chain employs TRBV7-8 and TRBJ1-5, with 7 bases aligning to TRBD1. Germline lookup yields CDR1 SGHVS and CDR2 FQNEAQ. CDR3 length: 13 residues. The junction had 7 bases not matched to a gene; V was cut back by 5 bases and J by 9 bases. CDR3 region: CASSSQGVLPQHF. The CDR3 DNA follows: TGTGCCAGCAGCAGCCAGGGGGTTCTGCCCCAGCATTTT. The full variable domain, with the rest looked up from reference TRBV7-8 and TRBJ1-5, is GAGVSQSPRYKVAKRGQDVALRCDPISGHVSLFWYQQALGQGPEFLTYFQNEAQLDKSGLPSDRFFAERPEGSVSTLKIQRTQQEDSAVYLCASSSQGVLPQHFGDGTRLSIL.

This clonotype was observed at least ten times. CDR3 protein: CSARPQGYEQYF. The CDR3 region has the DNA TGCAGTGCTAGGCCGCAGGGATACGAGCAGTACTTC. The chain combines TRBV20-1 with TRBJ2-7, with D perhaps matching TRBD1 (5 bases). Per the germline V gene, CDR1 is DFQATT and CDR2 is SNEGSKA (reference sequence). The V end was cut by 3 bases, the J end by 4 bases, with 10 bases between. The length of the CDR3 is 12 residues.

This chain uses TRBV7-2 with TRBJ1-3, with 8 bases identical to TRBD1. Germline V lookup: CDR1 SGHTA, CDR2 FQGNSA. This CDR3 is built from 15 residues. The trim removed 5 bases at V and 8 bases at J, leaving 11 bases unmatched. For the CDR3, the DNA is TGTGCCAGCAGCCTGATCAGGGGGCCAAGACACACCATATATTTT. This encodes CASSLIRGPRHTIYF.

This clonotype was counted only a few times. The chain combines TRBV28 with TRBJ1-2; a weak D match, TRBD1 (6 bases). Germline CDR1 MDHEN, CDR2 SYDVKM. V was trimmed by 10 bases and J by 6 bases, leaving 27 bases between them. CDR3 length equals 16 residues. CDR3 nucleotide sequence: TGTGCCACCTACTCTATCGCTGTCGGCAGGGGACATGGCTACACCTTC. Translated, it gives CATYSIAVGRGHGYTF.

This chain links TRBV6-5 with TRBJ2-4; no definite D call. The CDR3 sequence is 13 residues long. Germline-derived CDR1 and CDR2 are MNHEY and SVGAGI. Trimming removed 8 bases at V and 1 base at J, with 9 bases between. The CDR3 region has the DNA TGTGCCAGCGGCTTGGAGGCCAAAAACATTCAGTACTTC. The encoded protein is CASGLEAKNIQYF.

The chain's CDR3 is CASSSSHAGELFF. The CDR3 coding sequence is TGTGCCAGCAGCTCCTCCCACGCCGGGGAGCTGTTTTTT. The genes are TRBV7-2 and TRBJ2-2, with D unresolved. The germline V gene has CDR1 SGHTA and CDR2 FQGNSA. V was pared by 4 bases and J by 6 bases, with 9 bases between. The CDR3 contains 13 residues.

This clonotype was recorded many times. The rearrangement uses TRBV30 and TRBJ2-2; the D gene is possibly TRBD1 (5 bases). The V gene lost 6 bases and the J gene lost 0 bases, with 14 bases spanning the gap. The CDR3 loop spans 15 amino acids. Germline V gene data show CDR1 as GTSNPN and CDR2 as SVGIG (reference sequence). As DNA, the CDR3 is TGTGCCTGTGAAGCCCAGGGCGCGAACACCGGGGAGCTGTTTTTT. This translates into CACEAQGANTGELFF.

V usage is TRBV9 and J usage is TRBJ2-4, with D maybe TRBD1 (6 bases). The germline V and J ends were trimmed by 3 bases and 0 bases, with 13 bases remaining between them. In germline, CDR1 is SGDLS, CDR2 YYNGEE. The length of the CDR3 is 16 residues. The CDR3 bases are TGTGCCAGCAGCGAGGGGGTTGGCGGAGCCAAAAACATTCAGTACTTC. Translated, it gives CASSEGVGGAKNIQYF.

The chain uses TRBV7-9 and TRBJ2-1; D ambiguous. The CDR3 totals 13 residues. Per the germline V gene, CDR1 is SEHNR and CDR2 is FQNEAQ (reference sequence). The V end was cut by 1 base, the J end by 9 bases, with 10 bases between. Here the CDR3 reads CASSLGGPVEQFF. CDR3 DNA: TGTGCCAGCAGCTTAGGAGGACCGGTTGAGCAGTTCTTC.

This clonotype was detected ten times or more. J is TRBJ2-7 and V is TRBV7-9; D is unresolved. Germline V gene sequence: CDR1 SEHNR, CDR2 FQNEAQ (reference sequence). The CDR3 is made up of 13 amino acids. V was cut by 3 bases and J by 6 bases, with 12 bases left in between. CDR3 loop: CASSLVGSSEQYF. The DNA of the CDR3 is TGTGCCAGCAGCTTGGTCGGCTCTTCCGAGCAGTACTTC.

This clonotype has a handful of counts. The V and J genes are TRBV27 and TRBJ2-5; a weak D match, TRBD1 (6 bases). Per germline, CDR1 MNHEY and CDR2 SMNVEV (reference sequence). The CDR3 is 16 amino acids. V lost 7 bases to trimming and J lost 1 base, with 19 bases between them. The DNA of the CDR3 is TGTGCCAGCACCCCAGGGACATTGCCCTCCCAAGAGACCCAGTACTTC. Translating gives CASTPGTLPSQETQYF.

V and J are TRBV18 and TRBJ2-3; 8 bases align to TRBD2. From germline, CDR1 is KGHSH and CDR2 LQKENI. This CDR3 has 16 residues. The junction had 9 bases not matched to a gene; V was cut back by 5 bases and J by 2 bases. The CDR3 reads CASSVLRRGDTDTQYF. As DNA, the CDR3 is TGTGCCAGCTCAGTCTTACGGCGGGGGGACACAGATACGCAGTATTTT.